These T cell receptor beta chains were read from a single sample in a study of human T cells and chemical hapten exposure. Via MiXCR, TCRdb re-called the RACE reads, giving one row per CDR3 protein. Among under 450,000 distinct CDR3 sequences listed, nearly 5% were seen once. This sample comprised whole blood, obtained in connection with sensitization to the hapten diphenylcyclopropenone (DPC). Every receptor here comes from a woman between 50 and 59 years old with alopecia areata. Some clones in this sample may be carry-over from other donors' samples. The CDR3 runs from the conserved cysteine through the conserved F or W. D genes are given only for firm matches. Some rows mark clone size as missing; the rest say once, few, many or name a class of expanded clone.

V gene: TRBV27; clone size: few; D gene: NA; J gene: TRBJ2-7; CDR3 protein: CASSVQVRSDEQYF; CDR3 DNA: TGTGCCAGCAGTGTACAGGTCCGTAGCGACGAGCAGTACTTC
V gene: TRBV24-1; clone size: NA; D gene: TRBD1; J gene: TRBJ2-1; CDR3 protein: CATSDFDRGRVEQFF; CDR3 DNA: TGTGCCACCAGTGATTTCGACAGGGGTAGGGTTGAGCAGTTCTTC
V gene: TRBV7-2; clone size: many; D gene: NA; J gene: TRBJ2-3; CDR3 protein: CASTNSDTQYF; CDR3 DNA: TGTGCCAGCACCAACAGTGATACGCAGTATTTT
V gene: TRBV29-1; clone size: many; D gene: NA; J gene: TRBJ2-1; CDR3 protein: CSVGRDGSYNEQFF; CDR3 DNA: TGCAGCGTTGGGCGGGACGGGTCCTACAATGAGCAGTTCTTC
V gene: TRBV12-5; clone size: NA; D gene: NA; J gene: TRBJ2-5; CDR3 protein: CASGFRGWLLETQYF; CDR3 DNA: TGTGCTAGTGGTTTCCGAGGTTGGCTTCTGGAGACCCAGTACTTC
V gene: TRBV6-6; clone size: many; D gene: TRBD2; J gene: TRBJ2-1; CDR3 protein: CASRASGGGYNEQFF; CDR3 DNA: TGTGCCAGCAGAGCTAGCGGGGGGGGCTACAATGAGCAGTTCTTC
V gene: TRBV5-1; clone size: few; D gene: NA; J gene: TRBJ2-5; CDR3 protein: CASSFMQGRETQYF; CDR3 DNA: TGCGCCAGCAGCTTTATGCAGGGGCGGGAGACCCAGTACTTC
V gene: TRBV29-1; clone size: many; D gene: NA; J gene: TRBJ1-2; CDR3 protein: CSVGPSPYGYTF; CDR3 DNA: TGCAGCGTTGGCCCGTCTCCTTATGGCTACACCTTC
V gene: TRBV2; clone size: many; D gene: NA; J gene: TRBJ2-3; CDR3 protein: CASSAAGMSTDTQYF; CDR3 DNA: TGTGCCAGCAGCGCCGCGGGCATGAGCACAGATACGCAGTATTTT
V gene: TRBV9; clone size: many; D gene: NA; J gene: TRBJ2-7; CDR3 protein: CARPRRYYEQYF; CDR3 DNA: TGTGCCCGTCCCCGGAGGTACTACGAGCAGTACTTC
V gene: TRBV12-3/TRBV12-4; clone size: many; D gene: NA; J gene: TRBJ1-1; CDR3 protein: CASSSLKEAFF; CDR3 DNA: TGTGCCAGCAGTTCGCTGAAGGAAGCTTTCTTT
V gene: TRBV7-9; clone size: many; D gene: TRBD2; J gene: TRBJ2-5; CDR3 protein: CASSFQRGLETQYF; CDR3 DNA: TGTGCCAGCAGCTTCCAGCGGGGACTTGAGACCCAGTACTTC
V gene: TRBV29-1; clone size: many; D gene: NA; J gene: TRBJ2-5; CDR3 protein: CSVRGLALVRQETQYF; CDR3 DNA: TGCAGCGTCCGGGGTCTAGCGCTTGTGAGACAAGAGACCCAGTACTTC
V gene: TRBV4-1; clone size: many; D gene: NA; J gene: TRBJ2-3; CDR3 protein: CASSQVPGGQRDTQYF; CDR3 DNA: TGCGCCAGCAGCCAAGTCCCCGGGGGGCAAAGAGATACGCAGTATTTT
V gene: TRBV21-1; clone size: many; D gene: NA; J gene: TRBJ2-5; CDR3 protein: CASSRYPSLTQETQYF; CDR3 DNA: TGTGCCAGCAGCCGATATCCCTCCTTGACCCAAGAGACCCAGTACTTC
V gene: TRBV12-5; clone size: NA; D gene: TRBD2; J gene: TRBJ2-3; CDR3 protein: CASGLSSGSGNTQYF; CDR3 DNA: TGTGCTAGTGGTTTGTCCAGCGGGAGTGGGAATACGCAGTATTTT
V gene: TRBV4-1; clone size: few; D gene: TRBD1; J gene: TRBJ1-6; CDR3 protein: CASSQEGTESYNSPLHF; CDR3 DNA: TGCGCCAGCAGCCAAGAGGGGACAGAGTCCTATAATTCACCCCTCCACTTT
V gene: TRBV3-1; clone size: NA; D gene: NA; J gene: TRBJ2-1; CDR3 protein: CASSQSGRNEQFF; CDR3 DNA: TGTGCCAGCAGCCAGAGCGGGCGGAATGAGCAGTTCTTC
V gene: TRBV6-1; clone size: many; D gene: NA; J gene: TRBJ1-5; CDR3 protein: CASSEAPDQPQHF; CDR3 DNA: TGTGCCAGCAGTGAAGCGCCGGATCAGCCCCAGCATTTT
V gene: TRBV29-1; clone size: NA; D gene: TRBD1; J gene: TRBJ2-1; CDR3 protein: CSVGQGGEQFF; CDR3 DNA: TGCAGCGTCGGACAGGGGGGCGAGCAGTTCTTC
V gene: TRBV2; clone size: few; D gene: TRBD1; J gene: TRBJ1-1; CDR3 protein: CASRKDRGAWNTEAFF; CDR3 DNA: TGTGCCAGCAGGAAGGACAGGGGGGCTTGGAACACTGAAGCTTTCTTT
V gene: TRBV30; clone size: NA; D gene: NA; J gene: TRBJ2-3; CDR3 protein: CAWSVISSAGAGNTQYF; CDR3 DNA: TGTGCCTGGAGTGTAATATCTTCTGCGGGGGCCGGCAATACGCAGTATTTT
V gene: TRBV12-3/TRBV12-4; clone size: many; D gene: TRBD1; J gene: TRBJ2-3; CDR3 protein: CASNPGGTQYF; CDR3 DNA: TGTGCCAGCAACCCAGGGGGTACGCAGTATTTT
V gene: TRBV6-2/TRBV6-3; clone size: NA; D gene: NA; J gene: TRBJ1-5; CDR3 protein: CASSPWEAAYSNQPQHF; CDR3 DNA: TGTGCCAGCAGCCCATGGGAGGCCGCTTATAGCAATCAGCCCCAGCATTTT
V gene: TRBV7-2; clone size: many; D gene: TRBD2; J gene: TRBJ2-5; CDR3 protein: CASSPGEGKTQYF; CDR3 DNA: TGTGCCAGCAGCCCCGGGGAGGGGAAGACCCAGTACTTC
V gene: TRBV3-1; clone size: many; D gene: NA; J gene: TRBJ1-5; CDR3 protein: CASSQDSPGDFSNQPQHF; CDR3 DNA: TGTGCCAGCAGCCAAGATTCCCCTGGGGACTTTAGCAATCAGCCCCAGCATTTT
V gene: TRBV29-1; clone size: many; D gene: NA; J gene: TRBJ1-1; CDR3 protein: CSVFRNTEAFF; CDR3 DNA: TGCAGCGTTTTCAGGAACACTGAAGCTTTCTTT
V gene: TRBV11-2; clone size: many; D gene: TRBD1; J gene: TRBJ2-1; CDR3 protein: CASSPLTGRNEQFF; CDR3 DNA: TGTGCCAGCAGCCCGTTGACAGGGAGAAATGAGCAGTTCTTC
V gene: TRBV18; clone size: NA; D gene: NA; J gene: TRBJ2-2; CDR3 protein: CASSPKLWGSNTGELFF; CDR3 DNA: TGTGCCAGCTCCCCAAAATTGTGGGGATCGAACACCGGGGAGCTGTTTTTT
V gene: TRBV20-1; clone size: many; D gene: NA; J gene: TRBJ1-1; CDR3 protein: CSALPEQTDEAFF; CDR3 DNA: TGCAGTGCGCTGCCTGAGCAAACTGATGAAGCTTTCTTT
V gene: TRBV7-8; clone size: many; D gene: TRBD1; J gene: TRBJ1-6; CDR3 protein: CASSPDRGENSPLHF; CDR3 DNA: TGTGCCAGCAGCCCCGACAGGGGCGAGAATTCACCCCTCCACTTT
V gene: TRBV6-5; clone size: many; D gene: NA; J gene: TRBJ2-7; CDR3 protein: CASSYAAENYEQYF; CDR3 DNA: TGTGCCAGCAGTTACGCTGCGGAAAACTACGAGCAGTACTTC
V gene: TRBV12-3/TRBV12-4; clone size: many; D gene: NA; J gene: TRBJ2-3; CDR3 protein: CASSFSDDTDTQYF; CDR3 DNA: TGTGCCAGCAGTTTCTCCGACGACACAGATACGCAGTATTTT
V gene: TRBV5-5; clone size: NA; D gene: NA; J gene: TRBJ1-3; CDR3 protein: CASSLVGLDSGNTIYF; CDR3 DNA: TGTGCCAGCAGCTTGGTAGGCCTGGACTCTGGAAACACCATATATTTT
V gene: TRBV29-1; clone size: many; D gene: NA; J gene: TRBJ2-5; CDR3 protein: CSVERGTVKTQYF; CDR3 DNA: TGCAGCGTTGAAAGGGGGACGGTAAAGACCCAGTACTTC
V gene: TRBV7-2; clone size: few; D gene: NA; J gene: TRBJ1-6; CDR3 protein: CASSPSGTTNSPLHF; CDR3 DNA: TGTGCCAGCAGCCCAAGTGGGACAACTAATTCACCCCTCCACTTT
V gene: TRBV7-6; clone size: many; D gene: NA; J gene: TRBJ2-2; CDR3 protein: CASSLGGSTGELFF; CDR3 DNA: TGTGCCAGCAGCTTAGGCGGTAGTACCGGGGAGCTGTTTTTT
V gene: TRBV20-1; clone size: NA; D gene: TRBD1; J gene: TRBJ2-7; CDR3 protein: CSARDRGTGDYEQYF; CDR3 DNA: TGCAGTGCTAGAGATCGGGGGACAGGGGACTACGAGCAGTACTTC
V gene: TRBV6-6; clone size: NA; D gene: NA; J gene: TRBJ2-7; CDR3 protein: CASSYGAGFSYEQYF; CDR3 DNA: TGTGCCAGCAGTTACGGGGCAGGATTCTCCTACGAGCAGTACTTC
V gene: TRBV12-3/TRBV12-4; clone size: many; D gene: NA; J gene: TRBJ2-2; CDR3 protein: CASSPGFDTGELFF; CDR3 DNA: TGTGCCAGCAGCCCCGGGTTCGACACCGGGGAGCTGTTTTTT
V gene: TRBV5-1; clone size: few; D gene: NA; J gene: TRBJ2-7; CDR3 protein: CASTRGPGGTYEQYF; CDR3 DNA: TGCGCCAGCACCCGAGGGCCCGGGGGAACCTACGAGCAGTACTTC